This entry lists 11 T cell receptor beta chains sequenced from one sample in a study of OX40 agonist ivuxolimab in advanced cancers. Only in-frame clones appear in the TCRdb table, and some are missing; sequencing was by immunoSEQ multiplex PCR. The profile shows about 93,000 clones, about 91% of them singletons. This sample comprised CD4+ or CD8+ T cells sorted from blood, obtained in a trial of the OX40 agonist ivuxolimab. The origin of the receptors is an adult with an advanced solid tumor such as melanoma, head and neck, liver or kidney cancer.

The chain combines TRBV7-3 with TRBJ1-1; D remains ambiguous. The V end was cut by 2 bases, the J end by 6 bases, with 10 bases between. Germline CDR1 is SGHTA and CDR2 is FQGTGA. The CDR3 extends over 13 amino acids. CDR3 in amino acids: CASSLWPEAEAFF. DNA for the CDR3: TGTGCCAGCAGCTTATGGCCCGAAGCTGAAGCTTTCTTT.

The chain carries TRBV19 and TRBJ2-3, with 8 positions matching TRBD1. Trimming cost V 5 bases and J 2 bases; bases outside gene matches: 6. Germline V lookup: CDR1 LNHDA, CDR2 SQIVND (reference sequence). The CDR3 is made up of 15 amino acids. The CDR3 region has the DNA TGTGCCAGTAGTTCTCGGGACAGGCTCACAGATACGCAGTATTTT. It is translated as CASSSRDRLTDTQYF.

The J gene is TRBJ2-2, the V gene TRBV29-1; D is uncertain. This CDR3 comprises 12 residues. Germline V gives CDR1 SQVTM, CDR2 ANQGSEA. V lost 4 bases, J lost 4 bases, and 7 bases lay in between. The CDR3 bases are TGCAGCGTTGGATGGAGCACCGGGGAGCTGTTTTTT. It specifies CSVGWSTGELFF.

V is TRBV25-1 and J is TRBJ2-5; the D gene is possibly TRBD1 (5 bases). The germline V and J ends were trimmed by 3 bases and 4 bases, with 15 bases remaining between them. Germline V lookup: CDR1 MGHDK, CDR2 SYGVNS. The CDR3 has 15 residues. CDR3 coding DNA: TGTGCCAGCAGTGAGAAGGGGTGGTTTGCAGAGACCCAGTACTTC. As protein: CASSEKGWFAETQYF.

This chain connects TRBV4-3 to TRBJ2-5; no definite D call. CDR3 length equals 13 residues. Germline CDR1 reads LGHNA; CDR2 reads YSLEER. The V and J ends lost 5 bases and 2 bases respectively, with 9 bases between them. The chain's CDR3 is CASSFGEQETQYF. The CDR3 bases are TGCGCCAGCAGCTTCGGAGAACAAGAGACCCAGTACTTC.

CDR3 residues: CASSSPVQGRFEAFF. The DNA of the CDR3 is TGTGCCAGCAGTTCCCCCGTCCAGGGGCGATTTGAAGCTTTCTTT. The chain recombines TRBV27 with TRBJ1-1, with D perhaps TRBD1 (6 bases). This CDR3 contains 15 residues. Trimming left V 4 bases short and J 7 bases short, with 19 bases between. Germline V gene lookup returns CDR1 MNHEY and CDR2 SMNVEV (reference sequence).

This clone showed up just once. J is TRBJ2-3 and V is TRBV7-2, with 9 bases fitting TRBD2. The germline V gene has CDR1 SGHTA and CDR2 FQGNSA. V was pared by 3 bases and J by 5 bases, with 6 bases of the junction left unmatched. The CDR3 totals 15 residues. The CDR3 is CASSLREGSRDTQYF. CDR3 sequence (DNA): TGTGCCAGCAGCTTGCGGGAGGGCTCCAGAGATACGCAGTATTTT.

The chain employs TRBV30 and TRBJ2-2, with 9 bases identical to TRBD1. CDR1 is GTSNPN and CDR2 is SVGIG in the germline V gene (reference sequence). V shed 2 bases and J 5 bases; nucleotides not matched to a gene: 9. The CDR3 runs 16 residues. The CDR3 spells CAWSPGTGTGTGELFF. The CDR3 DNA follows: TGTGCCTGGAGTCCCGGAACGGGGACAGGGACCGGGGAGCTGTTTTTT.

This clone occurred once. This chain links TRBV19 with TRBJ1-1, with D maybe TRBD1 (5 bases). Between the trimmed V and J ends, which lost 6 bases and 5 bases, there was a span of 16 bases. The length of the CDR3 is 14 residues. Germline CDR1 is LNHDA and CDR2 is SQIVND (reference sequence). The CDR3 region is CASSLHGARTEAFF. In nucleotides, the CDR3 is TGTGCCAGTAGCCTACATGGGGCGCGGACTGAAGCTTTCTTT.

The table lists this clone with a few counts. The V call is TRBV7-9, the J call TRBJ1-1, with 9 bases lining up with TRBD1. Looked up from germline, CDR1 is SEHNR and CDR2 is FQNEAQ (reference sequence). The CDR3 covers 14 residues. J gave up 5 bases and V 4 bases, and 5 bases lay outside the gene matches. CDR3 bases: TGTGCCAGCAGCTGGACAGGGGATGGGACTGAAGCTTTCTTT. Translating it yields CASSWTGDGTEAFF.

The chain recombines TRBV18 with TRBJ1-1; D unclear. CDR3 length: 14 amino acids. Germline V gives CDR1 KGHSH, CDR2 LQKENI. With 0 bases removed from V and 1 base from J, the gap between germline ends came to 6 bases. The CDR3 DNA reads as TGTGCCAGCTCACCACCTGGATCGAACACTGAAGCTTTCTTT. Translated: CASSPPGSNTEAFF.